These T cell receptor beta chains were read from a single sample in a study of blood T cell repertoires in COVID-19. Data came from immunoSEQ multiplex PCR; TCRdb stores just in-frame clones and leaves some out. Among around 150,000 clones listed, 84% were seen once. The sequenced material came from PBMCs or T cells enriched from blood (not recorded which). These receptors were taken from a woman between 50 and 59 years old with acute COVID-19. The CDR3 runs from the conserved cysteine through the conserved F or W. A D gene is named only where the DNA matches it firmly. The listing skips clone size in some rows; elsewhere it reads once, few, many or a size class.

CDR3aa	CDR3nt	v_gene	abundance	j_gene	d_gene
CASSKARTSGTSYEQYF	TGTGCCAGTAGCAAAGCTAGGACTAGCGGGACCTCCTACGAGCAGTACTTC	TRBV19	.	TRBJ2-7	TRBD2
CASSPQNSPLHF	TGTGCCAGCAGCCCACAGAATTCACCCCTCCACTTT	TRBV2	few	TRBJ1-6	.
CASSHPGGRGSATNEKLFF	TGTGCCAGCAGCCACCCCGGGGGAAGGGGATCTGCAACTAATGAAAAACTGTTTTTT	TRBV14	.	TRBJ1-4	.
CASSLGTGVSGYTF	TGTGCCAGCAGCTTAGGTACAGGGGTTTCTGGCTACACCTTC	TRBV7-9	.	TRBJ1-2	TRBD1
CASSRIGGTDTQYF	TGCGCCAGCAGCCGAATCGGCGGGACAGATACGCAGTATTTT	TRBV4-1	.	TRBJ2-3	.
CASTGTSGSYEQYF	TGTGCCAGCACCGGGACTAGCGGGAGTTACGAGCAGTACTTC	TRBV6-5	.	TRBJ2-7	TRBD2
CASTGVYNEQFF	TGCGCCAGCACGGGGGTCTACAATGAGCAGTTCTTC	TRBV10-2	once	TRBJ2-1	.
CASSLGTGGRGMEQFF	TGTGCCAGCAGCTTGGGTACGGGAGGGCGGGGGATGGAGCAGTTCTTC	TRBV7-2	.	TRBJ2-1	TRBD2
CASSLAIADNEQFF	TGTGCCAGCAGCTTGGCGATAGCTGACAATGAGCAGTTCTTC	TRBV5-4	.	TRBJ2-1	.
CASSHPGTGDTEAFF	TGTGCCAGCAGCCATCCCGGGACAGGGGACACTGAAGCTTTCTTT	TRBV3-1/TRBV3-2	.	TRBJ1-1	TRBD1
CASSEDRGVSYEQYF	TGTGCCAGCAGCGAGGACAGGGGTGTCTCCTACGAGCAGTACTTC	TRBV13	.	TRBJ2-7	TRBD1
CASRLTSYDEQFF	TGTGCCAGCAGGCTGACTAGCTACGATGAGCAGTTCTTC	TRBV13	.	TRBJ2-1	TRBD2
CASSLSQADTQYF	TGTGCCAGCAGTTTAAGCCAGGCCGATACGCAGTATTTT	TRBV27	.	TRBJ2-3	.
CAISDRVEDQPQHF	TGTGCCATCAGTGACAGGGTTGAGGATCAGCCCCAGCATTTT	TRBV10-3	.	TRBJ1-5	.
CATARHADLNEQFF	TGTGCCACCGCTCGACACGCCGACCTCAATGAGCAGTTCTTC	TRBV24-1	.	TRBJ2-1	.
CASSLNRDRVDEQYF	TGTGCCAGCAGCTTAAACCGGGACAGGGTTGACGAGCAGTACTTC	TRBV7-9	.	TRBJ2-7	TRBD1
CASRETSLRVGSNEQFF	TGTGCCAGCAGGGAAACTAGCTTGAGGGTGGGGTCCAATGAGCAGTTCTTC	TRBV11-2	.	TRBJ2-1	.
CASSLTQAYEQYF	TGTGCCAGCAGTTTGACCCAGGCCTACGAGCAGTACTTC	TRBV12-3/TRBV12-4	.	TRBJ2-7	.
CASSFPSQVLPGRTGELFF	TGTGCCAGCAGCTTTCCCTCACAGGTCCTCCCGGGGAGGACCGGGGAGCTGTTTTTT	TRBV5-8	.	TRBJ2-2	.
CASSLLGLAGSPQYF	TGTGCCAGCAGCTTATTGGGACTAGCGGGAAGTCCGCAGTATTTT	TRBV7-2	.	TRBJ2-3	TRBD2
CASSIGGSEAFF	TGTGCCAGTAGTATAGGAGGGTCTGAAGCTTTCTTT	TRBV19	.	TRBJ1-1	.
CASTPGTGGGNTEAFF	TGTGCCAGCACCCCCGGGACAGGGGGCGGGAACACTGAAGCTTTCTTT	TRBV2	.	TRBJ1-1	TRBD1
CASSSASTGELFF	TGCGCCAGCAGCTCGGCTAGCACCGGGGAGCTGTTTTTT	TRBV5-1	.	TRBJ2-2	.
CASSPQEASEQFF	TGTGCCAGCAGCCCGCAGGAAGCCTCGGAGCAGTTCTTC	TRBV11-2	.	TRBJ2-1	.
CASSWGTANTEAFF	TGTGCCAGCAGTTGGGGGACAGCTAACACTGAAGCTTTCTTT	TRBV27	few	TRBJ1-1	TRBD1
CASSPGPTGEGSPLHF	TGCGCCAGCAGCCCCGGACCGACAGGGGAGGGGTCACCCCTCCACTTT	TRBV5-1	.	TRBJ1-6	TRBD1
CASSQVASGSISEQFF	TGTGCCAGCAGCCAAGTGGCTAGCGGGAGTATTAGTGAGCAGTTCTTC	TRBV4-2	.	TRBJ2-1	TRBD2
CASSISPRGGNQPQHF	TGTGCCAGTAGTATATCCCCCCGTGGAGGCAATCAGCCCCAGCATTTT	TRBV19	many	TRBJ1-5	.
CASSVRATNTGELFF	TGTGCCAGCAGTGTGCGGGCCACGAACACCGGGGAGCTGTTTTTT	TRBV2	.	TRBJ2-2	.
CASSSQGLLYGYTF	TGTGCCAGCAGTTCCCAGGGTTTGTTGTATGGCTACACCTTC	TRBV7-9	.	TRBJ1-2	.
CASSLSGKTSPLHF	TGTGCCAGCAGCCTATCAGGGAAAACCTCACCCCTCCACTTT	TRBV28	.	TRBJ1-6	.
CASSPGGVPYNEQFF	TGTGCCAGCAGCCCCGGAGGGGTACCCTACAATGAGCAGTTCTTC	TRBV11-3	.	TRBJ2-1	.
CASSQDRQNTEAFF	TGTGCCAGCAGCCAAGATAGACAGAACACTGAAGCTTTCTTT	TRBV3-1/TRBV3-2	.	TRBJ1-1	.
CASSQDPGGPSGNEQFF	TGCGCCAGCAGCCAAGACCCGGGAGGGCCGTCGGGCAATGAGCAGTTCTTC	TRBV4-3	once	TRBJ2-1	TRBD2
CASSVGTSRVYNEKLFF	TGTGCCAGCAGCGTCGGTACAAGCAGGGTTTATAATGAAAAACTGTTTTTT	TRBV9	.	TRBJ1-4	.
CASSRDRGAGEQFF	TGTGCCAGCAGTCGGGACAGGGGGGCGGGTGAGCAGTTCTTC	TRBV3-1/TRBV3-2	.	TRBJ2-1	TRBD1
CASSPTSSFSGNTIYF	TGTGCCAGCAGCCCGACATCGTCCTTCTCTGGAAACACCATATATTTT	TRBV5-6	.	TRBJ1-3	.
CASSQEGTSEILSYNEQFF	TGTGCCAGCAGCCAAGAAGGGACTAGCGAAATTTTATCCTACAATGAGCAGTTCTTC	TRBV4-2	once	TRBJ2-1	TRBD2
CASTEQGFEKLFF	TGTGCCAGTACCGAGCAGGGTTTCGAAAAACTGTTTTTT	TRBV19	.	TRBJ1-4	.
CASSHGLAGPSGDEQFF	TGTGCCAGCAGCCACGGACTAGCGGGCCCCTCCGGGGATGAGCAGTTCTTC	TRBV3-1/TRBV3-2	.	TRBJ2-1	TRBD2
CASSERGTSNEQYF	TGTGCCAGCAGTGAAAGGGGCACGTCCAACGAGCAGTACTTC	TRBV2	.	TRBJ2-7	.
CASSLQGSGNTIYF	TGTGCCAGCAGCTTACAGGGATCTGGAAACACCATATATTTT	TRBV13	.	TRBJ1-3	.
CATKTGGAFF	TGCGCCACCAAGACAGGCGGCGCTTTCTTT	TRBV10-1	few	TRBJ1-1	.
CASSLALGSRTEQYF	TGTGCCAGCAGCTTAGCGCTCGGGAGTCGAACGGAGCAGTACTTC	TRBV7-9	.	TRBJ2-7	.
CASKVKTPLPVYNEQFF	TGTGCCAGCAAAGTCAAAACCCCTCTACCCGTCTACAATGAGCAGTTCTTC	TRBV28	.	TRBJ2-1	.
CASSPGAEGADTQYF	TGTGCCAGCAGCCCGGGAGCCGAGGGCGCAGATACGCAGTATTTT	TRBV6-5	.	TRBJ2-3	.
CAISDPGAASGQYF	TGTGCCATCAGTGATCCGGGAGCGGCCTCTGGTCAGTACTTC	TRBV10-3	.	TRBJ2-4	.
CAILSGTSGRDTQYF	TGTGCCATCCTCTCTGGGACTAGCGGAAGAGATACGCAGTATTTT	TRBV6-5	.	TRBJ2-3	TRBD2
CASKQERPGEAFF	TGTGCCAGCAAACAAGAACGCCCGGGGGAAGCTTTCTTT	TRBV2	.	TRBJ1-1	.
CASSPTGVPLYEQYF	TGTGCCAGCAGCCCGACAGGGGTCCCCCTTTACGAGCAGTACTTC	TRBV11-2	.	TRBJ2-7	TRBD1
CASSRLAGGPPYEQYF	TGTGCCAGCAGCCGCTTGGCGGGAGGGCCTCCTTACGAGCAGTACTTC	TRBV3-1/TRBV3-2	.	TRBJ2-7	TRBD2
CASSLGQGDQPQHF	TGTGCCAGCAGCTTAGGTCAGGGGGATCAGCCCCAGCATTTT	TRBV7-9	.	TRBJ1-5	TRBD1
CASSYQNYGYTF	TGTGCCAGCAGCTACCAGAACTATGGCTACACCTTC	TRBV7-9	.	TRBJ1-2	.
CASSQDPSGQTYNEQFF	TGCGCCAGCAGCCAAGACCCCAGCGGCCAAACCTACAATGAGCAGTTCTTC	TRBV4-3	.	TRBJ2-1	.
CASSLLLEGGYTF	TGTGCCAGCAGCTTATTACTGGAGGGGGGCTACACCTTC	TRBV7-9	.	TRBJ1-2	.